This T cell receptor beta chain was sequenced in a study of blood T cell repertoires in COVID-19. Study overall: There were acute and convalescent COVID-19 samples, and they came from the United States, Italy and Spain.

Each participant's cohort was designated according to participant-reported clinical history. Assay used: immunoSEQ multiplex PCR; TCRdb lists only in-frame clones, some missing. The sample shows a few hundred thousand clones, more than 85% of them seen only once. The J segment lost 10 bases and the V segment lost 4 bases, leaving 15 bases of the junction unmatched. The CDR3 is 16 residues long. From germline, CDR1 is MNHEY and CDR2 SMNVEV (reference sequence). The TCR was taken from a woman aged 55 to 70 who had recovered from COVID-19. Sequenced input: PBMCs or T cells enriched from blood (not recorded which). V is TRBV27 and J is TRBJ2-5; 10 positions match TRBD1. The CDR3 here is CASSSMRGTGASGQYF. The CDR3 DNA is TGTGCCAGCAGTTCTATGCGAGGGACAGGGGCCTCCGGCCAGTACTTC.